One and the same sample provided the 9 T cell receptor beta chains below, sequenced in a study of CD8 T cells in Susac syndrome. Random hexamers served to reverse transcribe roughly 0.45 to 1 ug RNA. One entry per CDR3 protein results from TCRdb running MiXCR on the immunoSEQ multiplex PCR reads. The data hold about 210,000 distinct CDR3 sequences, with about 96% observed a single time. Sequencing used CD4+ T cells from PBMCs. The source is a human donor with multiple sclerosis.

V and J are TRBV25-1 and TRBJ1-5, with D possibly being TRBD1 (5 bases). Germline V CDR1 and CDR2: MGHDK, SYGVNS. V shed 3 bases and J shed 10 bases, with 16 bases lying between them. CDR3 length equals 14 residues. The CDR3 loop reads CASSDRQSWSPQHF. The CDR3 DNA is TGTGCCAGCAGTGACCGACAGAGTTGGTCACCCCAGCATTTT.

The chain links TRBV20-1 to TRBJ1-2; D is unclear. This CDR3 region has 12 residues. From germline, CDR1 is DFQATT and CDR2 SNEGSKA (reference sequence). V was pared by 6 bases and J by 8 bases, with 16 bases between. DNA for the CDR3: TGCAGTGCCCCGGACCCTTACGCGGGCTACACCTTC. Translation gives CSAPDPYAGYTF.

This sequence joins TRBV29-1 and TRBJ2-1, with 9 bases identical to TRBD1. With V trimmed by 5 bases and J by 7 bases, 6 bases remained unmatched. Germline loops: CDR1 SQVTM, CDR2 ANQGSEA. The CDR3 has 13 amino acids. The CDR3, as DNA: TGCAGCGTTCAAGGACAGGGGATAAATGAGCAGTTCTTC. Translation gives CSVQGQGINEQFF.

The rearrangement uses TRBV4-1 and TRBJ1-5; D might be TRBD1 (6 bases). CDR1 and CDR2 from the germline V gene are MGHRA and YSYEKL. The CDR3 consists of 15 residues. V was cut by 0 bases and J by 7 bases, with 13 bases left in between. The DNA of the CDR3 is TGCGCCAGCAGCCAAGATGGGGGGGCAGGGCAGCCCCAGCATTTT. It encodes CASSQDGGAGQPQHF.

The chain employs TRBV30 and TRBJ2-2; the match to TRBD2 covers 9 bases. Trimming at V came to 1 base and at J to 8 bases, leaving 8 bases not matched to a gene. This CDR3 is built from 15 residues. Per the germline V gene, CDR1 is GTSNPN and CDR2 is SVGIG (reference sequence). CDR3 coding DNA: TGTGCCTGGAGTGGAGCGGGAGGTGTAACGGGGGAGCTGTTTTTT. This gives the protein CAWSGAGGVTGELFF. Supplemented by reference TRBV30 and TRBJ2-2, the full variable domain reads SQTIHQWPATLVQPVGSPLSLECTVEGTSNPNLYWYRQAAGRGLQLLFYSVGIGQISSEVPQNLSASRPQDRQFILSSKKLLLSDSGFYLCAWSGAGGVTGELFFGEGSRLTVL.

CDR3 nucleotides: TGCGCCAGCAGCTCTGAGTCTCCCCTAGATACGCAGTATTTT. Translation gives CASSSESPLDTQYF. The V gene is TRBV5-1, the J gene TRBJ2-3; the D is unclear. CDR3 length: 14 residues. V lost 3 bases, J lost 5 bases, and 13 bases lay in between. The germline V gene has CDR1 SGHRS and CDR2 YFSETQ.

The chain uses TRBV6-5 and TRBJ2-7; 9 nucleotides line up with TRBD1. Germline V gives CDR1 MNHEY, CDR2 SVGAGI. V lost 5 bases and J lost 2; bases outside the gene matches: 4. The length of the CDR3 is 14 residues. The CDR3 bases are TGTGCCAGCAGTAAGACAGGGGGGGCCTACGAGCAGTACTTC. It is translated as CASSKTGGAYEQYF.

This rearrangement joins TRBV20-1 to TRBJ1-2; 8 bases line up with TRBD1. V lost 3 bases and J lost 3; bases outside the gene matches: 6. This CDR3 is built from 14 residues. The V gene's germline CDR1 is DFQATT and CDR2 SNEGSKA (reference sequence). CDR3 bases: TGCAGTGCTAGTCGCAGGGGGCATGACTATGGCTACACCTTC. Translating it yields CSASRRGHDYGYTF.

CDR3 in amino acids: CASRSPSTDTQYF. In DNA form, the CDR3 reads TGTGCCAGCAGGTCCCCTAGCACAGATACGCAGTATTTT. This chain uses TRBV4-2 with TRBJ2-3; D is ambiguous. V gave up 6 bases and J gave up 0 bases, with 7 bases separating them. Germline V gives CDR1 LGHNA, CDR2 YNFKEQ. The CDR3 covers 13 residues.